The 16 T cell receptor beta chains given below trace back to one sample, sequenced in a study of blood T cell repertoires in COVID-19. Only in-frame clones appear in the TCRdb table, and some are missing; sequencing was by immunoSEQ multiplex PCR. The sample has 110,000 to 150,000 clones, approximately 84% seen once; the top ten hold more than 40%. Sequencing used peripheral blood. These receptors came from a human donor in a cohort sampled during active COVID-19.

This chain connects TRBV19 to TRBJ1-2; D possibly corresponds to TRBD1 (5 bases). From germline, CDR1 is LNHDA and CDR2 SQIVND (reference sequence). Trimming removed 3 bases from V and 2 bases from J, with 13 bases in between. The CDR3 has 15 amino acids. CDR3 sequence reads: CASSMKAGNNYGYTF. The CDR3 DNA reads TGTGCCAGTAGTATGAAGGCAGGGAACAACTATGGCTACACCTTC.

This clone was seen only once. This chain uses TRBV7-8 with TRBJ2-1; 9 nucleotides line up with TRBD2. Germline trimming cut 5 bases from V and 10 bases from J; bases unmatched to any gene: 12. The CDR3 is made up of 15 amino acids. Germline V lookup: CDR1 SGHVS, CDR2 FQNEAQ. CDR3 protein: CASSPYGGRGGEQFF. DNA for the CDR3: TGTGCCAGCAGCCCCTACGGGGGGCGGGGGGGCGAGCAGTTCTTC.

DNA of the CDR3: TGTGCCAGCTCACCATCCCGGCTGGGGGCCGTGCAGTATTTT. Protein sequence: CASSPSRLGAVQYF. The chain combines TRBV18 with TRBJ2-3, with a weak D call TRBD1 (6 bases). V dropped 2 bases and J dropped 11 bases, with 17 bases sitting between them. The CDR3 extends over 14 amino acids. CDR1 and CDR2 (germline): KGHSH, LQKENI.

The CDR3 sequence is CASSRGGVGQYF. CDR3 nucleotides: TGTGCCAGCAGTCGGGGGGGGGTCGGGCAGTACTTC. The chain has TRBV6-1 and TRBJ2-7; 8 bases map to TRBD2. V shed 5 bases and J 9 bases; nucleotides not matched to a gene: 6. CDR1 MNHNS and CDR2 SASEGT come from the germline V gene. This CDR3 is 12 amino acids long.

The V gene is TRBV4-3, the J gene TRBJ2-3, with 11 nucleotides matching TRBD1. In germline, CDR1 is LGHNA, CDR2 YSLEER. V lost 4 bases and J lost 7; bases outside the gene matches: 7. This CDR3 comprises 15 residues. For the CDR3, the DNA is TGCGCCAGCAGCCGGAGGACAGGGGGCCAACATACGCAGTATTTT. This codes for CASSRRTGGQHTQYF.

The genes are TRBV24-1 and TRBJ1-5; the match to TRBD1 covers 10 bases. The CDR3 has 15 amino acids. Germline V gives CDR1 KGHDR, CDR2 SFDVKD. The V and J ends lost 3 bases and 7 bases, in that order; junction bases with no gene match: 5. CDR3 coding DNA: TGTGCCACCAGTGATCCCGGACAGGGGGAGCAGCCCCAGCATTTT. Translated: CATSDPGQGEQPQHF.

This clone appeared a single time. V and J are TRBV6-5 and TRBJ2-5, with D perhaps TRBD1 (6 bases). This CDR3 spans 15 amino acids. V lost 2 bases to trimming and J lost 2 bases, with 12 bases between them. Germline CDR1 reads MNHEY; CDR2 reads SVGAGI. CDR3 DNA: TGTGCCAGCAGTTACGAGGCAGGGGATCAAGAGACCCAGTACTTC. This translates into CASSYEAGDQETQYF.

CDR3 residues: CASSPRQSNYGYTF. CDR3 bases: TGTGCCAGCAGCCCAAGACAGTCTAACTATGGCTACACCTTC. The chain recombines TRBV11-2 with TRBJ1-2, with TRBD1 as a possible D gene (5 bases). V gave up 5 bases and J gave up 0 bases, with 10 bases separating them. Germline V gene lookup returns CDR1 SGHAT and CDR2 FQNNGV. This CDR3 region has 14 residues. Full variable domain (remainder filled in from reference TRBV11-2 and TRBJ1-2): EAGVAQSPRYKIIEKRQSVAFWCNPISGHATLYWYQQILGQGPKLLIQFQNNGVVDDSQLPKDRFSAERLKGVDSTLKIQPAKLEDSAVYLCASSPRQSNYGYTFGSGTRLTVV.

The rearrangement joins TRBV5-1 to TRBJ2-1; 8 bases are shared with TRBD2. J was trimmed by 0 bases and V by 3 bases; bases with no gene match: 5. The CDR3 extends over 16 amino acids. CDR1 and CDR2 from the germline V gene are SGHRS and YFSETQ. DNA for the CDR3: TGCGCCAGCAGCTGGACCGGGACTAGCTCCTACAATGAGCAGTTCTTC. Amino acids: CASSWTGTSSYNEQFF.

The chain couples TRBV18 to TRBJ2-7, with TRBD2 matching over 13 bases. This CDR3 comprises 17 residues. V lost 3 bases, J lost 0 bases, and 5 bases stayed unmatched. Germline assignment: CDR1 KGHSH and CDR2 LQKENI. Here the CDR3 reads CASSPHGLAGASYEQYV. The CDR3 coding sequence is TGTGCCAGCTCACCCCATGGACTAGCGGGAGCCTCCTACGAGCAGTACGTC.

The chain combines TRBV29-1 with TRBJ2-1; D perhaps matches TRBD2 (5 bases). The CDR3 sequence is 13 residues long. Germline-derived CDR1 and CDR2 are SQVTM and ANQGSEA. V lost 5 bases and J lost 10, with 18 bases in between. For the CDR3, the DNA is TGCAGCGTTAAGCGGATGGGGAAAGGGGAGCAGTTCTTC. Residues: CSVKRMGKGEQFF.

The CDR3 loop reads CASSPRFGTTNTEAFF. The CDR3 coding sequence is TGTGCCAGCAGCCCGAGATTTGGGACAACGAACACTGAAGCTTTCTTT. The chain joins TRBV7-2 to TRBJ1-1; maybe TRBD1 (6 bases). Germline assignment: CDR1 SGHTA and CDR2 FQGNSA. V was trimmed by 5 bases and J by 1 base, leaving 17 bases between them. The CDR3 is 16 residues long.

The chain is built from TRBV7-8 and TRBJ2-4, with TRBD2 identical over 7 bases. This CDR3 region has 15 residues. J gave up 9 bases and V 5 bases, and 13 bases lay outside the gene matches. Germline V CDR1 and CDR2: SGHVS, FQNEAQ. The CDR3 region has the DNA TGTGCCAGCAGCACCGGGAGCGGGGCTCATCCCATTCAGTACTTC. As protein: CASSTGSGAHPIQYF.

The rearrangement links TRBV19 to TRBJ2-1, with TRBD1 matching 9 bases. The germline gives CDR1 LNHDA, CDR2 SQIVND (reference sequence). V lost 4 bases to trimming and J lost 8 bases; unmatched junction nucleotides: 9. The length of the CDR3 is 15 residues. The CDR3 region has the DNA TGTGCCAGTAGTACCGGGACAGGGAATACTCATGAGCAGTTCTTC. Protein product: CASSTGTGNTHEQFF.

The V and J genes are TRBV11-3 and TRBJ1-2; 7 bases map to TRBD1. Germline V gene data show CDR1 as SGHNT and CDR2 as YENEEA. J lost 2 bases, V lost 7 bases, and 10 bases had no gene match. There are 15 residues in the CDR3. This chain's CDR3 is CASNPGGHRNYGYTF. The CDR3 nucleotides are TGTGCCAGCAACCCAGGGGGACACCGAAACTATGGCTACACCTTC.

The rearrangement uses TRBV7-2 and TRBJ2-7; D is perhaps TRBD2 (5 bases). Germline lookup yields CDR1 SGHTA and CDR2 FQGNSA. V was trimmed by 2 bases and J by 4 bases, leaving 15 bases between them. The CDR3 totals 15 residues. In DNA, the CDR3 is TGTGCCAGCAGCTTATCAAGCCTTAGCGCTTACGAGCAGTACGTC. It yields the protein CASSLSSLSAYEQYV.